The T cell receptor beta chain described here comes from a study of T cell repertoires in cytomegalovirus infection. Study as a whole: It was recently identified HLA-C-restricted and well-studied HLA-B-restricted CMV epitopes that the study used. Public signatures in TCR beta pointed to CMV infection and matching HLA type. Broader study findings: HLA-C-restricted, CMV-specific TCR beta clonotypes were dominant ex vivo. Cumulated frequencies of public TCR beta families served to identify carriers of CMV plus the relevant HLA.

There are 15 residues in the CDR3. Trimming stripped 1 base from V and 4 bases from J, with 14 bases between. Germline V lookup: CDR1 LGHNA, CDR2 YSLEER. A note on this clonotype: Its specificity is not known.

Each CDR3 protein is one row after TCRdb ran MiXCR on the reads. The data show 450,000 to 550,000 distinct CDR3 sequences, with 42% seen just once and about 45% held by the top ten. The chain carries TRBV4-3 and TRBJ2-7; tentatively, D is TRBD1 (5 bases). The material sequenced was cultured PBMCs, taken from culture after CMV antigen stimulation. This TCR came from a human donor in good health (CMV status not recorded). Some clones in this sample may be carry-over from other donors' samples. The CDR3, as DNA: TGCGCCAGCAGCCAAGGAGTAGGGGATGCGTACGAGCAGTACTTC. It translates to CASSQGVGDAYEQYF.